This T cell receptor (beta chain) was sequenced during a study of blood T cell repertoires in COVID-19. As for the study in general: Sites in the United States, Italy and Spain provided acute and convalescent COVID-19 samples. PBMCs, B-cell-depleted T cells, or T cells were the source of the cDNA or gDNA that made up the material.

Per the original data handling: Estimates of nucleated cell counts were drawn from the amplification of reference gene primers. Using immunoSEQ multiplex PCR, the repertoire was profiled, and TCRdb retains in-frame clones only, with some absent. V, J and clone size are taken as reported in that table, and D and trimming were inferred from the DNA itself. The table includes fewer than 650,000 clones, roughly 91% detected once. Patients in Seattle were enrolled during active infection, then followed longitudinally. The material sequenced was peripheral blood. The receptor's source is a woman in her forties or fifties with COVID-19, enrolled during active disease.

The CDR3 sequence is CASSFRGDRGYTF. Written as DNA, the CDR3 is TGTGCCAGCAGCTTTAGGGGTGATCGTGGCTACACCTTC. This chain joins TRBV9 and TRBJ1-2; TRBD1 might be the D (5 bases). The CDR3 is made up of 13 amino acids. Germline V lookup: CDR1 SGDLS, CDR2 YYNGEE. V shed 4 bases and J shed 7 bases, with 14 bases lying between them.